The 25 T cell receptor beta chains below all came from one sample that was sequenced in a study of monozygotic twins with cystic fibrosis. Profiled with immunoSEQ multiplex PCR; TCRdb holds only in-frame clones, not every one. The sample includes about 20,000 clones, about 90% seen only once; the top ten take roughly 1.4%. Sequences were obtained from blood. All receptors derive from a girl aged 2-10 years with cystic fibrosis.

The rearrangement joins TRBV6-5 to TRBJ2-1; D unclear. Germline CDR1 MNHEY, CDR2 SVGAGI. The germline V and J ends were trimmed by 7 bases and 0 bases, with 13 bases remaining between them. This CDR3 contains 15 residues. The CDR3 bases are TGTGCCAGCACCCCTCGGGCGAGCTCCTACAATGAGCAGTTCTTC. It specifies CASTPRASSYNEQFF.

The J gene is TRBJ1-1, the V gene TRBV19; tentative D call: TRBD1 (6 bases). This CDR3 has 15 residues. Germline V gene sequence: CDR1 LNHDA, CDR2 SQIVND (reference sequence). Deletions cut 3 bases from V and 4 bases from J, with 15 bases between. DNA for the CDR3: TGTGCCAGTAGTATTCAAGGCAGGGGAGGCACTGAAGCTTTCTTT. The encoded protein is CASSIQGRGGTEAFF.

Here the CDR3 reads CASSESGTVDTGELFF. In nucleotides, the CDR3 is TGCGCCAGCAGTGAGTCCGGGACAGTCGACACCGGGGAGCTGTTTTTT. The gene calls are TRBV10-2 and TRBJ2-2, with TRBD1 identical over 7 bases. Germline CDR1 is WSHSY and CDR2 is SAAADI. The CDR3 runs 16 residues. Trimming removed 0 bases from V and 3 bases from J; junction bases left unmatched: 4.

The V call is TRBV5-6, the J call TRBJ2-1, with D uncertain. CDR1 is SGHDT, CDR2 YYEEEE, per germline. This CDR3 has 13 amino acids. V gave up 0 bases and J gave up 10 bases, with 11 bases separating them. The CDR3 DNA reads as TGTGCCAGCAGCTTGGCCGACCTCGGAGAGCAGTTCTTC. Translation: CASSLADLGEQFF.

In nucleotides, the CDR3 is TGTGCCAGCAGCTCCGGACAGGGCTTGCCTGGCTACACCTTC. Translation gives CASSSGQGLPGYTF. The V and J genes are TRBV5-4 and TRBJ1-2; 8 bases align to TRBD1. V shed 3 bases, J shed 7 bases, and the junction held 8 bases outside the gene matches. CDR3 length equals 14 residues. Germline V gene data show CDR1 as SGHNT and CDR2 as YYREEE (reference sequence).

This chain uses TRBV4-2 with TRBJ2-1; 13 nucleotides match TRBD2. Trimming removed 0 bases from V and 6 bases from J; junction bases left unmatched: 8. The CDR3 extends over 18 amino acids. Germline CDR1 reads LGHNA; CDR2 reads YNFKEQ. The CDR3 loop reads CASSQDRRLAGGGNEQFF. The CDR3 DNA reads as TGTGCCAGCAGCCAAGATCGAAGACTAGCGGGGGGAGGCAATGAGCAGTTCTTC.

The V and J genes are TRBV29-1 and TRBJ2-1; D is perhaps TRBD1 (6 bases). Germline V gene data show CDR1 as SQVTM and CDR2 as ANQGSEA. The CDR3 has 15 residues. V was shortened by 8 bases and J by 3 bases, with 20 bases between the two germline ends. The CDR3 is CSLVAQGPFYNEQFF. The CDR3 nucleotides are TGCAGCCTTGTAGCCCAGGGGCCCTTCTACAATGAGCAGTTCTTC.

This clone was seen only a few times. This chain joins TRBV7-6 and TRBJ2-7, with 12 bases fitting TRBD2. Germline CDR1 reads SGHVS; CDR2 reads FNYEAQ. V was clipped by 5 bases and J by 2 bases; unmatched bases: 4. This CDR3 is built from 15 residues. The CDR3 bases are TGTGCCAGCAGCCTCACTAGCGGGAGGACCTACGAGCAGTACTTC. The encoded protein is CASSLTSGRTYEQYF.

This clone was seen only once. This sequence joins TRBV9 and TRBJ1-1; perhaps TRBD1 as D (5 bases). The length of the CDR3 is 13 residues. The germline V gene has CDR1 SGDLS and CDR2 YYNGEE. The V gene lost 3 bases and the J gene lost 1 base, with 7 bases spanning the gap. The CDR3 sequence is CASSGTTNTEAFF. CDR3 in DNA: TGTGCCAGCAGCGGGACAACGAACACTGAAGCTTTCTTT.

V is TRBV5-5 and J is TRBJ2-3, with TRBD1 as a possible D gene (6 bases). Trimming pared 2 bases from V and 2 bases from J, leaving 12 bases between. Germline values: CDR1 SGHKS, CDR2 YYEKEE (reference sequence). CDR3 length: 15 amino acids. CDR3 DNA sequence: TGTGCCAGCAGCTTCTCGGGACAATTCACAGATACGCAGTATTTT. The encoded protein is CASSFSGQFTDTQYF. The whole variable domain, remainder taken from reference TRBV5-5 and TRBJ2-3, is DAGVTQSPTHLIKTRGQQVTLRCSPISGHKSVSWYQQVLGQGPQFIFQYYEKEERGRGNFPDRFSARQFPNYSSELNVNALLLGDSALYLCASSFSGQFTDTQYFGPGTRLTVL.

The genes are TRBV5-8 and TRBJ2-3; 9 nucleotides match TRBD1. Germline V CDR1 and CDR2: SGHTS, YDEGEE. The trim removed 0 bases at V and 5 bases at J, leaving 4 bases unmatched. The CDR3 totals 15 residues. CDR3 amino acids: CASSLEGGQGDTQYF. The DNA for the CDR3 is TGTGCCAGCAGCTTGGAGGGGGGACAGGGAGATACGCAGTATTTT.

V and J are TRBV6-1 and TRBJ1-4, with D hard to call. Germline-derived CDR1 and CDR2 are MNHNS and SASEGT. The CDR3 is 17 residues long. V shed 0 bases and J shed 8 bases, with 19 bases lying between them. CDR3 coding DNA: TGTGCCAGCAGTGAAGCGCAAAAGACAAGGCTTGGAGAAAAACTGTTTTTT. Translating it yields CASSEAQKTRLGEKLFF.

The chain carries TRBV5-1 and TRBJ2-7, with TRBD2 identical over 8 bases. Germline loops: CDR1 SGHRS, CDR2 YFSETQ. CDR3 length: 19 residues. J lost 1 base, V lost 5 bases, and 20 bases had no gene match. This CDR3 is CASRMTYVLGLAGSYEQYF. CDR3 DNA sequence: TGCGCCAGCAGGATGACTTACGTGCTGGGTCTAGCGGGTTCCTACGAGCAGTACTTC.

This chain links TRBV9 with TRBJ2-1; 7 bases align to TRBD2. Germline V gene sequence: CDR1 SGDLS, CDR2 YYNGEE. V shed 3 bases and J 5 bases; nucleotides not matched to a gene: 5. This CDR3 has 14 amino acids. This CDR3 is CASSAGLGDNEQFF. In DNA form, the CDR3 reads TGTGCCAGCAGCGCTGGACTAGGGGACAATGAGCAGTTCTTC.

The chain has TRBV7-2 and TRBJ1-5; 7 bases map to TRBD1. Germline loops: CDR1 SGHTA, CDR2 FQGNSA. CDR3 length equals 15 residues. V was clipped by 1 base and J by 4 bases; unmatched bases: 4. The DNA of the CDR3 is TGTGCCAGCAGCTTAGGACAGGGAAAAAATCAGCCCCAGCATTTT. This sequence encodes CASSLGQGKNQPQHF.

This sequence joins TRBV19 and TRBJ1-5, with a weak D call TRBD1 (5 bases). Germline loops: CDR1 LNHDA, CDR2 SQIVND (reference sequence). CDR3 length equals 15 residues. V dropped 6 bases and J dropped 1 base, with 13 bases sitting between them. In DNA form, the CDR3 reads TGTGCCAGTAGGTCGCAGGGAGTGAGCAATCAGCCCCAGCATTTT. Translated, it gives CASRSQGVSNQPQHF.

The chain is built from TRBV19 and TRBJ1-4; D is possibly TRBD1 (6 bases). The germline V and J ends were trimmed by 6 bases and 3 bases, with 11 bases remaining between them. The CDR3 is 14 amino acids. Germline CDR1 reads LNHDA; CDR2 reads SQIVND (reference sequence). CDR3 residues: CASSYGQSNEKLFF. The CDR3 DNA is TGTGCCAGTAGCTATGGACAGTCTAATGAAAAACTGTTTTTT.

The rearrangement joins TRBV11-2 to TRBJ2-3; 10 nucleotides match TRBD1. Per germline, CDR1 SGHAT and CDR2 FQNNGV. The V segment lost 8 bases and the J segment 8 bases; nucleotides outside the gene matches: 19. The CDR3 spans 17 residues. The CDR3 here is CASAPGTGEVRDRTQYF. DNA for the CDR3: TGTGCCAGCGCACCCGGGACAGGGGAGGTCAGGGACCGTACGCAGTATTTT. The whole variable domain, remainder taken from reference TRBV11-2 and TRBJ2-3, is EAGVAQSPRYKIIEKRQSVAFWCNPISGHATLYWYQQILGQGPKLLIQFQNNGVVDDSQLPKDRFSAERLKGVDSTLKIQPAKLEDSAVYLCASAPGTGEVRDRTQYFGPGTRLTVL.

The rearrangement uses TRBV2 and TRBJ1-1; TRBD1 might be the D (6 bases). Trimming stripped 3 bases from V and 0 bases from J, with 14 bases between. Germline CDR1 is SNHLY and CDR2 is FYNNEI. This CDR3 region has 16 residues. The CDR3, as DNA: TGTGCCAGCAGTGATAGGGCAGGGACAATGAACACTGAAGCTTTCTTT. It translates to CASSDRAGTMNTEAFF.

This chain connects TRBV6-5 to TRBJ2-5, with D perhaps assigned TRBD1 or TRBD2 (5 bases each). Trimming removed 3 bases from V and 0 bases from J, with 14 bases in between. The germline V gene encodes CDR1 MNHEY and CDR2 SVGAGI. This CDR3 contains 16 residues. In DNA form, the CDR3 reads TGTGCCAGCAGTTATGGGGACGGTTGGTACCAAGAGACCCAGTACTTC. Translated, it gives CASSYGDGWYQETQYF.

V is TRBV5-4 and J is TRBJ2-7, with D tentatively TRBD2 (6 bases). The germline V gene encodes CDR1 SGHNT and CDR2 YYREEE (reference sequence). CDR3 size: 14 residues. Trimming removed 4 bases at V and 2 bases at J, with 13 bases between. The CDR3 here is CASSLGGRTYEQYF. In DNA form, the CDR3 reads TGTGCCAGCAGCCTGGGGGGACGGACCTACGAGCAGTACTTC.

The V and J genes are TRBV9 and TRBJ2-7; 7 bases fit TRBD2. In germline, CDR1 is SGDLS, CDR2 YYNGEE. This CDR3 is built from 14 residues. V was pared by 6 bases and J by 3 bases, with 9 bases of the junction left unmatched. CDR3 bases: TGTGCCAGCACCCCCGGGGGGTCTGGCTACGAGCAGTACTTC. Translated: CASTPGGSGYEQYF.

The chain recombines TRBV7-2 with TRBJ1-5; the match to TRBD1 covers 7 bases. Looked up from germline, CDR1 is SGHTA and CDR2 is FQGNSA. CDR3 size: 15 residues. Trimming at V came to 1 base and at J to 5 bases, leaving 5 bases not matched to a gene. For the CDR3, the DNA is TGTGCCAGCAGCTTAGAGGCAGGGGGTTATCAGCCCCAGCATTTT. This codes for CASSLEAGGYQPQHF.

There are a few counts of this clone. This chain links TRBV7-2 with TRBJ1-1; D remains ambiguous. Trimming took 2 bases from V and 3 from J, leaving 10 bases between them. The germline V gene encodes CDR1 SGHTA and CDR2 FQGNSA. This CDR3 spans 14 amino acids. CDR3 loop: CASSLIGSDTEAFF. DNA of the CDR3: TGTGCCAGCAGCTTAATTGGATCGGACACTGAAGCTTTCTTT.

A word on this clone: Within the sample, other DNA sequences also encode this same CDR3. The chain has TRBV30 and TRBJ2-7; 7 positions match TRBD2. The CDR3 totals 14 residues. Germline assignment: CDR1 GTSNPN and CDR2 SVGIG (reference sequence). V dropped 4 bases and J dropped 3; count of bases not matched to a gene: 9. The CDR3 DNA reads as TGTGCCTGGACTCCGGGGCTAGCGGTCTACGAGCAGTACTTC. This translates into CAWTPGLAVYEQYF. Full variable domain (remainder filled in from reference TRBV30 and TRBJ2-7): SQTIHQWPATLVQPVGSPLSLECTVEGTSNPNLYWYRQAAGRGLQLLFYSVGIGQISSEVPQNLSASRPQDRQFILSSKKLLLSDSGFYLCAWTPGLAVYEQYFGPGTRLTVT.